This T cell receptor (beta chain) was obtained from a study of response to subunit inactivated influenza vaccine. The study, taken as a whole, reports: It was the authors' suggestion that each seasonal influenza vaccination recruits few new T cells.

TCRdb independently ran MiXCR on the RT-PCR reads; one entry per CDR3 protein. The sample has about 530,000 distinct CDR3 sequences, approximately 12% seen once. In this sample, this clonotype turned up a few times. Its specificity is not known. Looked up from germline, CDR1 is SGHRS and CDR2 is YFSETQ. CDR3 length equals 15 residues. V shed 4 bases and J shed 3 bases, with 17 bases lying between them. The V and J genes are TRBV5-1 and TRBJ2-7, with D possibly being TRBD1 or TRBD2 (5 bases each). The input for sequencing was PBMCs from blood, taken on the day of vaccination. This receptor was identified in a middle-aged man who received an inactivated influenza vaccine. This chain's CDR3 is CASSRQWGEDYEQYF. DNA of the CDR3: TGCGCCAGCAGCAGACAGTGGGGAGAGGACTACGAGCAGTACTTC.